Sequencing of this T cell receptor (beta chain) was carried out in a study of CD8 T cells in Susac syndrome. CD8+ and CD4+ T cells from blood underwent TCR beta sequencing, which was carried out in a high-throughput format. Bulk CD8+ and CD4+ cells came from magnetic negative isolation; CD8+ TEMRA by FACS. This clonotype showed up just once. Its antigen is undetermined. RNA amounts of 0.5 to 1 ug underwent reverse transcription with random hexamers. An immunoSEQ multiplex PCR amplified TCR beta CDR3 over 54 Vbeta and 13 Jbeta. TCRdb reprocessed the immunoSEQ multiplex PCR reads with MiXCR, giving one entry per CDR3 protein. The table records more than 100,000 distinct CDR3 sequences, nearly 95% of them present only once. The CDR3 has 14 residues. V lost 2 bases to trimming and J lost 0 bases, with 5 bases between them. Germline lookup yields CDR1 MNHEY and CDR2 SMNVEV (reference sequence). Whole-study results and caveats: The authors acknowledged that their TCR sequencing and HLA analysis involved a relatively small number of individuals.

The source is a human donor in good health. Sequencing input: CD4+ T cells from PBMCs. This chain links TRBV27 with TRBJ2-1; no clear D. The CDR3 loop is CASSLQSSYNEQFF. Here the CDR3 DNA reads TGTGCCAGCAGTTTACAGAGCTCCTACAATGAGCAGTTCTTC.